Listed below are T cell receptor beta chains from one sample, sequenced in a study of T cells in Graves' hyperthyroidism and ophthalmopathy. TCRdb reprocessed the multiplex PCR reads with MiXCR, giving one entry per CDR3 protein. Among more than 650,000 distinct CDR3 sequences, approximately 15% were seen once, and the ten largest hold roughly 10%. The specimen sequenced was blood. Receptor source: a woman younger than 30 with Graves' hyperthyroidism. CDR3s include the opening cysteine and the closing phenylalanine or tryptophan. D genes are given only for firm matches. Clone size is shown for a subset of rows, as once, few, many or a class of expanded clone.

>TRBJ2-3|TRBV7-2|TRBD2|NA
TGTGCCAGCACTCCCTCTGGGGGACTATACTCAGATACGCAGTATTTT
CASTPSGGLYSDTQYF
>TRBJ1-4|TRBV2|NA|many
TGTGCCAGCAGAGGCGGGGGCGGCAAACTGTTTTTT
CASRGGGGKLFF
>TRBJ1-1|TRBV7-6|TRBD1|NA
TGTGCCAGCAGCCCAGCCGGGACAGGCTCTAACACTGAAGCTTTCTTT
CASSPAGTGSNTEAFF
>TRBJ1-4|TRBV12-3/TRBV12-4|NA|many
TGTGCCAGCAGTTTAGTGGCAGCAACTAATGAAAAACTGTTTTTT
CASSLVAATNEKLFF
>TRBJ1-3|TRBV10-3|NA|NA
TGTGCCATCAAGGGAGTCTCGGGTGGAAACACCATATATTTT
CAIKGVSGGNTIYF
>TRBJ1-3|TRBV3-1|NA|many
TGTGCCAGCACGAGGGCCGGAAACACCATATATTTT
CASTRAGNTIYF
>TRBJ1-5|TRBV28|NA|few
TGTGCCAGCAGTGGGGCGTGGAGCGGGGAGCCCCAGCATTTT
CASSGAWSGEPQHF
>TRBJ2-7|TRBV12-3/TRBV12-4|TRBD2|few
TGTGCCAGCAGTTTGATAGCGGGAGATTATTCCGAGCAGTACTTC
CASSLIAGDYSEQYF
>TRBJ2-7|TRBV28|NA|NA
TGTGCCAGCAGCCTGGCGGGGCCCAGGGAGCAGTACTTC
CASSLAGPREQYF
>TRBJ1-1|TRBV27|NA|NA
TGTGCCAGGGTCGGCCGGGCAGGAAACACTGAAGCTTTCTTT
CARVGRAGNTEAFF
>TRBJ2-7|TRBV19|TRBD2|once
TGTGCCAGTAGAATAGCGGGAGCTCGGGAGCAGTACTTC
CASRIAGAREQYF
>TRBJ2-7|TRBV5-1|NA|NA
TGCGCCAGCAGCTTATACAATGAAGGGGTCGACGAGCAGTACTTC
CASSLYNEGVDEQYF
>TRBJ1-2|TRBV20-1|NA|few
TGCAGTGCTAGAACACAGAAATATGGCTACACCTTC
CSARTQKYGYTF
>TRBJ2-5|TRBV28|NA|few
TGTGCCAGCACCGGGGAGGCGGCGGGACGGGAGACCCAGTACTTC
CASTGEAAGRETQYF
>TRBJ2-7|TRBV6-2/TRBV6-3|NA|NA
TGTGCCAGCAGTCCAACTCCGGGACTTTCCTACGAGCAGTACTTC
CASSPTPGLSYEQYF
>TRBJ2-6|TRBV12-3/TRBV12-4|NA|many
TGTGCCAGTAACCTTGGCGGGACTGGGGCCAACGTCCTGACTTTC
CASNLGGTGANVLTF
>TRBJ1-2|TRBV7-2|NA|NA
TGTGCCAGCAGCTTAGGCTCAGGGGTAAACTATGGCTACACCTTC
CASSLGSGVNYGYTF
>TRBJ2-3|TRBV7-8|NA|many
TGTGCCAGCAGCTTAGCGTCTACACTTAGCACAGATACGCAGTATTTT
CASSLASTLSTDTQYF
>TRBJ2-7|TRBV28|NA|many
TGTGCCAGCAGGCCCAGGGGCTCCTACGAGCAGTACTTC
CASRPRGSYEQYF
>TRBJ1-1|TRBV18|NA|many
TGTGCCAGCTCCCTTCAGGGTCACACTGAAGCTTTCTTT
CASSLQGHTEAFF
>TRBJ2-5|TRBV7-9|NA|many
TGTGCCAGCAGCTCACCCCCAGTCACCCAAGAGACCCAGTACTTC
CASSSPPVTQETQYF
>TRBJ1-5|TRBV27|NA|NA
TGTGCCAGCAGTTTACCACTTGACAGGTCCGATGGCAATCAGCCCCAGCATTTT
CASSLPLDRSDGNQPQHF
>TRBJ2-1|TRBV4-3|NA|many
TGCGCCAGCAGCCAAGATCCGTCCACACTCTATAACAATGAGCAGTTCTTC
CASSQDPSTLYNNEQFF
>TRBJ2-5|TRBV10-3|NA|many
TGTGCCATCAGTGAAGGTTGGGCCGGGTCAGAGACCCAGTACTTC
CAISEGWAGSETQYF
>TRBJ2-4|TRBV27|NA|few
TGTGCCAGCAGTTTAGTGGAAAACATTCAGTACTTC
CASSLVENIQYF
>TRBJ2-7|TRBV20-1|NA|many
TGCAGTGCCCTACACCTCCCGAATGGGTACAGTTACGAGCAGTACTTC
CSALHLPNGYSYEQYF
>TRBJ2-1|TRBV15|TRBD2|NA
TGTGCCACCAGCAGAGCCCTAGCGGGAGCCCATGAGCAGTTCTTC
CATSRALAGAHEQFF
>TRBJ2-7|TRBV20-1|TRBD1|NA
TGCAGTGCTGGACCTGAGACAGGGGTCTACGAGCAGTACTTC
CSAGPETGVYEQYF
>TRBJ1-5|TRBV20-1|NA|NA
TGCAGTGCTAGAGGTCTCGCAGCTAGCAATCAGCCCCAGCATTTT
CSARGLAASNQPQHF
>TRBJ2-1|TRBV24-1|TRBD2|many
TGTGCCACCAGTGACCCGCTAGCGGGTAGCTCCTACAATGAGCAGTTCTTC
CATSDPLAGSSYNEQFF
>TRBJ1-1|TRBV18|TRBD1|many
TGTGCCAGCTCCGACAGGGTAGTAGAAGCTTTCTTT
CASSDRVVEAFF
>TRBJ1-1|TRBV20-1|NA|many
TGCAGTGCTAGAGCCCCGTCGAACAGTGGGAACACTGAAGCTTTCTTT
CSARAPSNSGNTEAFF